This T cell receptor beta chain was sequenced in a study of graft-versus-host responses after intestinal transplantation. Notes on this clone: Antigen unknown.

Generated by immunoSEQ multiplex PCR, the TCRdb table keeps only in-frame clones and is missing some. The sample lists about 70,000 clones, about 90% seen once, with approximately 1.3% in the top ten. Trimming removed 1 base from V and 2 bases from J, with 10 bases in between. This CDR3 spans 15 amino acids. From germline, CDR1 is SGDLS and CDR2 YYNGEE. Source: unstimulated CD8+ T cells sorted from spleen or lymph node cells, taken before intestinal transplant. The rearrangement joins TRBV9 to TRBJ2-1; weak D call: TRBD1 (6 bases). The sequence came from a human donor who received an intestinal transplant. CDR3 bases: TGTGCCAGCAGCGTATCGGGACACACCTACAATGAGCAGTTCTTC. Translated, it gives CASSVSGHTYNEQFF.